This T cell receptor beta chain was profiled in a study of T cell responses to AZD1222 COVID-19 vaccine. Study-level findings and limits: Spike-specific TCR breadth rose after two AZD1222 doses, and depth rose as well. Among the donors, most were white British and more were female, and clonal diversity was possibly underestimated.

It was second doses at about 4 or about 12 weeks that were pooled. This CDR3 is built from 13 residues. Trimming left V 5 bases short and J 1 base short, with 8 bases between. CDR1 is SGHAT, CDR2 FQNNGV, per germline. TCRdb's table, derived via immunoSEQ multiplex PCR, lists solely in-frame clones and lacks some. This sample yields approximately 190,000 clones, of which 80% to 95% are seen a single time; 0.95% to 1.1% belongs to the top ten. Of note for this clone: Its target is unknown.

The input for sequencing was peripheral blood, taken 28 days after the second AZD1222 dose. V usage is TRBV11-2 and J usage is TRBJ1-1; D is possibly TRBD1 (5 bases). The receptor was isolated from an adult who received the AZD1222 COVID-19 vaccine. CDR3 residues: CASSTTENTEAFF. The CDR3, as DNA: TGTGCCAGCAGCACGACAGAGAACACTGAAGCTTTCTTT. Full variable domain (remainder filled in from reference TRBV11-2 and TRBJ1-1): EAGVAQSPRYKIIEKRQSVAFWCNPISGHATLYWYQQILGQGPKLLIQFQNNGVVDDSQLPKDRFSAERLKGVDSTLKIQPAKLEDSAVYLCASSTTENTEAFFGQGTRLTVV.